This T cell receptor beta chain was recovered during a study of control samples from healthy donors and cancer patients. Using immunoSEQ multiplex PCR, the repertoire was profiled, and TCRdb retains in-frame clones only, with some absent. The sample has about 82,000 clones; 70% to 90% are singletons. The V gene's germline CDR1 is SGHTA and CDR2 FQGNSA. The CDR3 loop spans 15 amino acids. Comments on this clone: Germline and junction disagree at one end, which may indicate a read error.

Input material: blood. The genes are TRBV7-2 and TRBJ2-1; D possibly corresponds to TRBD1 (6 bases). The source is a man between 50 and 59 years old in good health. CDR3 sequence: CASSFDRPSFNEQFF. CDR3 coding DNA: TGTGCCAGCAGCTTTGACAGGCCCTCCTTCAATGAGCAGTTCTTC.